This entry lists 18 T cell receptor beta chains sequenced from one sample in a study of T cells after yellow fever vaccination. One entry per CDR3 protein, called by TCRdb with MiXCR from the 5' RACE reads. This sample has 500,000 to 650,000 distinct CDR3 sequences, with approximately 13% found just once. The sequencing used PBMCs, collected on the day of the yellow fever booster vaccination. All receptors derive from a man aged 25-40 years who received the YFV17D yellow fever vaccine.

The chain combines TRBV7-9 with TRBJ2-3; 11 bases are shared with TRBD1. V was pared by 5 bases and J by 6 bases, with 10 bases of the junction left unmatched. CDR3 length: 16 residues. In germline, CDR1 is SEHNR, CDR2 FQNEAQ (reference sequence). This chain's CDR3 is CASSPAGTGGADTQYF. For the CDR3, the DNA is TGTGCCAGCAGCCCCGCCGGGACAGGGGGTGCGGATACGCAGTATTTT.

CDR3 nucleotides: TGTGCCAGCAGCGCGGCGAGCGGGAGAACGTCCGCCGGGGAGCTGTTTTTT. Protein: CASSAASGRTSAGELFF. The chain joins TRBV9 to TRBJ2-2, with 8 bases lining up with TRBD2. CDR3 length equals 17 residues. The V gene end was trimmed by 3 bases and the J gene end by 6 bases; junction bases not matched to a gene: 13. CDR1 SGDLS and CDR2 YYNGEE come from the germline V gene.

This clonotype appeared a few times. The chain has TRBV5-6 and TRBJ2-1; D gene ambiguous. Germline V gene data show CDR1 as SGHDT and CDR2 as YYEEEE. The CDR3 consists of 11 residues. The V and J ends lost 4 bases and 10 bases respectively, with 9 bases between them. CDR3 DNA: TGTGCCAGCAGCGGGCAAGGGGAGCAGTTCTTC. Amino acid sequence: CASSGQGEQFF.

A few counts support this clonotype. The genes are TRBV5-1 and TRBJ2-5; TRBD2 might be the D (6 bases). V gave up 0 bases and J gave up 4 bases, with 13 bases separating them. CDR1 is SGHRS and CDR2 is YFSETQ in the germline V gene. The CDR3 sequence is 15 residues long. CDR3 region: CASSLGASVVETQYF. CDR3 bases: TGCGCCAGCAGCTTGGGGGCTAGCGTCGTAGAGACCCAGTACTTC. The variable domain in full, completed from reference TRBV5-1 and TRBJ2-5, reads KAGVTQTPRYLIKTRGQQVTLSCSPISGHRSVSWYQQTPGQGLQFLFEYFSETQRNKGNFPGRFSGRQFSNSRSEMNVSTLELGDSALYLCASSLGASVVETQYFGPGTRLLVL.

This clonotype has more than one count but fewer than ten. The gene calls are TRBV7-8 and TRBJ2-1, with D possibly being TRBD2 (6 bases). The CDR3 sequence is 17 residues long. Germline V gene sequence: CDR1 SGHVS, CDR2 FQNEAQ. Trimming left V 4 bases short and J 7 bases short, with 23 bases between. Here the CDR3 reads CASSSSPGTRPSNEQFF. DNA for the CDR3: TGTGCCAGCAGCTCTAGTCCGGGGACTCGCCCCTCTAATGAGCAGTTCTTC.

This clonotype came up once. This chain uses TRBV3-1 with TRBJ2-5; D is uncertain. The germline V gene has CDR1 LGHDT and CDR2 YNNKEL (reference sequence). The V end lost 1 base, the J end lost 0 bases, and 12 bases lay between the germline ends. The CDR3 is 16 residues long. CDR3 sequence reads: CASSQGFTANQETQYF. The CDR3 region has the DNA TGTGCCAGCAGCCAAGGGTTCACAGCGAACCAAGAGACCCAGTACTTC.

The chain couples TRBV5-1 to TRBJ1-6; TRBD1 might be the D (6 bases). The V end was cut by 4 bases, the J end by 10 bases, with 18 bases between. Germline CDR1 is SGHRS and CDR2 is YFSETQ. This CDR3 is 15 amino acids long. For the CDR3, the DNA is TGCGCCAGCAGCAATGGAGGGACACAGCGATCACCCCTCCACTTT. It translates to CASSNGGTQRSPLHF.

This clonotype was observed a few times. The CDR3 here is CASSAGTSGSNEQYF. CDR3 bases: TGTGCCAGCAGCGCGGGGACTAGCGGGAGCAACGAGCAGTACTTC. The chain couples TRBV9 to TRBJ2-7; TRBD2 aligns across 14 bases. The CDR3 consists of 15 residues. Germline V gene sequence: CDR1 SGDLS, CDR2 YYNGEE. The V and J ends lost 3 bases and 5 bases, in that order; junction bases with no gene match: 4. Combining the CDR3 with reference TRBV9 and TRBJ2-7 gives the whole variable domain DSGVTQTPKHLITATGQRVTLRCSPRSGDLSVYWYQQSLDQGLQFLIQYYNGEERAKGNILERFSAQQFPDLHSELNLSSLELGDSALYFCASSAGTSGSNEQYFGPGTRLTVT.

This clonotype turned up a few times. The chain couples TRBV24-1 to TRBJ2-7; 7 bases align to TRBD1. Germline CDR1 is KGHDR and CDR2 is SFDVKD. The CDR3 has 16 amino acids. The ends lost 5 bases at V and 5 bases at J; junction bases unmatched: 14. CDR3 DNA: TGTGCCACCAGTGGCCTAAGACAGGGTATCGTTGACGAGCAGTACTTC. Its translation is CATSGLRQGIVDEQYF.

The genes are TRBV11-2 and TRBJ2-3; 11 bases are a match to TRBD2. J was trimmed by 5 bases and V by 6 bases; bases with no gene match: 7. Germline CDR1 is SGHAT and CDR2 is FQNNGV. The CDR3 is 15 residues long. The CDR3 DNA reads as TGTGCCAGCAGACCCTTAGCGGGGGGGGGAGATACGCAGTATTTT. Translation: CASRPLAGGGDTQYF.

The genes are TRBV7-2 and TRBJ1-5; 7 nucleotides align to TRBD1. V lost 5 bases and J lost 5; bases outside the gene matches: 15. The CDR3 contains 17 residues. Germline assignment: CDR1 SGHTA and CDR2 FQGNSA. Here the CDR3 DNA reads TGTGCCAGCAGCCCCGGAGGGGCAGGGGGATTGTATCAGCCCCAGCATTTT. It is translated as CASSPGGAGGLYQPQHF.

The table lists this clonotype with many counts. V is TRBV29-1 and J is TRBJ1-1; TRBD1 matches 7 bases. With 7 bases clipped from V and 1 base from J, the junction kept 3 bases outside the gene matches. Germline CDR1 SQVTM, CDR2 ANQGSEA. This CDR3 region has 12 residues. The chain's CDR3 is CSGGQTNTEAFF. The DNA for the CDR3 is TGCAGCGGGGGACAGACGAACACTGAAGCTTTCTTT.

The chain links TRBV12-3 or TRBV12-4 to TRBJ2-5, with 9 positions matching TRBD2. Trimming took 4 bases from V and 5 from J; bases not matched to a gene: 2. This CDR3 region has 13 residues. The CDR3 bases are TGTGCCAGCAGTTCTGCGGGAGGGGAGACCCAGTACTTC. This codes for CASSSAGGETQYF.

This clonotype has just a few counts. The chain recombines TRBV7-2 with TRBJ2-3, with D unresolved. V was trimmed by 5 bases and J by 6 bases, leaving 6 bases between them. There are 11 residues in the CDR3. Germline CDR1 is SGHTA and CDR2 is FQGNSA. CDR3 nucleotides: TGTGCCAGCAGCGGGTCGGATACGCAGTATTTT. Its translation: CASSGSDTQYF. Based on the CDR3 plus reference TRBV7-2 and TRBJ2-3, the full variable domain is GAGVSQSPSNKVTEKGKDVELRCDPISGHTALYWYRQSLGQGLEFLIYFQGNSAPDKSGLPSDRFSAERTGGSVSTLTIQRTQQEDSAVYLCASSGSDTQYFGPGTRLTVL.

The gene calls are TRBV9 and TRBJ2-3; a possible D gene is TRBD2 (6 bases). Germline CDR1 and CDR2: SGDLS and YYNGEE. V lost 7 bases and J 6 bases, leaving 21 bases between the germline ends. This CDR3 is 15 amino acids long. CDR3 sequence: CASSLLASIFDTQYF. The CDR3 nucleotides read TGTGCCAGCTCCTTGCTAGCGTCGATCTTTGATACGCAGTATTTT.

The chain joins TRBV6-2 or TRBV6-3 to TRBJ2-7, with D perhaps TRBD1 or TRBD2 (5 bases each). Looked up from germline, CDR1 is MNHEY and CDR2 is SVGEGT. CDR3 length equals 16 residues. V shed 4 bases and J shed 0 bases, with 16 bases lying between them. CDR3: CASSWRTGGSSYEQYF. CDR3 bases: TGTGCCAGCAGTTGGAGAACAGGAGGCAGCTCCTACGAGCAGTACTTC.

This clonotype was seen only a few times. The chain couples TRBV4-3 to TRBJ1-1; D is ambiguous. CDR1 is LGHNA, CDR2 YSLEER, per germline. The CDR3 is made up of 13 amino acids. Trimming left V 3 bases short and J 4 bases short, with 9 bases between. CDR3 residues: CASSQSVPTEAFF. CDR3 sequence (DNA): TGCGCCAGCAGCCAGTCGGTTCCCACTGAAGCTTTCTTT.

This clonotype was detected only a few times. The chain joins TRBV7-2 to TRBJ2-7; D may correspond to TRBD1 or TRBD2 (5 bases each). Germline lookup yields CDR1 SGHTA and CDR2 FQGNSA. The CDR3 extends over 16 amino acids. V was trimmed by 0 bases and J by 4 bases, leaving 16 bases between them. The CDR3 nucleotides read TGTGCCAGCAGCTTAGCCGGGACGCAAGCGCCTTACGAGCAGTACTTC. It yields the protein CASSLAGTQAPYEQYF.